Listed below are T cell receptor beta chains from one sample, sequenced in a study of blood T cell repertoires in COVID-19. Produced via immunoSEQ multiplex PCR; TCRdb's table is partial and in-frame only. The repertoire holds 50,000 or so clones, with about 90% as singletons. Sequencing input: peripheral blood. All receptors come from a man between 65 and 85 years old with active COVID-19. Both conserved end residues are part of each CDR3. A D gene is named only where the DNA matches it firmly. For some rows the clone size is stated as once, few or many, or as a class when expanded; others skip it.

d_gene	j_gene	abundance	v_gene	CDR3aa	CDR3nt
.	TRBJ2-7	.	TRBV5-6	CASSLALSYEQYF	TGTGCCAGCAGCTTGGCTCTCTCCTACGAGCAGTACTTC
TRBD1	TRBJ2-2	.	TRBV11-2	CASSPQGARGTGELFF	TGTGCCAGCAGTCCACAGGGGGCGCGTGGGACCGGGGAGCTGTTTTTT
.	TRBJ2-3	.	TRBV29-1	CSVERGLATDTQYF	TGCAGCGTTGAAAGGGGGTTAGCTACAGATACGCAGTATTTT
TRBD1	TRBJ1-1	once	TRBV19	CASSRTGGTEAFF	TGTGCCAGTAGTAGGACAGGGGGAACTGAAGCTTTCTTT
.	TRBJ2-1	.	TRBV2	CASSDRLLGGEQFF	TGTGCCAGCAGTGACAGGTTACTAGGCGGTGAGCAGTTCTTC
.	TRBJ2-7	once	TRBV3-1/TRBV3-2	CASSQAQGPSEEQYF	TGTGCCAGCAGCCAAGCCCAGGGGCCCTCGGAAGAGCAGTACTTC
.	TRBJ1-2	once	TRBV11-2	CASSAIGQRGYTF	TGTGCCAGCAGCGCAATAGGACAGCGCGGCTACACCTTC
TRBD1	TRBJ1-5	.	TRBV12-5	CASGAGQGNNQPQHF	TGTGCTAGTGGAGCGGGACAGGGGAACAATCAGCCCCAGCATTTT
.	TRBJ1-5	.	TRBV2	CASGGGRRDNQPQHF	TGTGCCAGCGGGGGGGGGCGTAGAGATAATCAGCCCCAGCATTTT
TRBD1	TRBJ2-1	.	TRBV15	CATSRGRTGFTGNEQFF	TGTGCCACCAGCAGAGGTAGGACAGGGTTCACGGGAAATGAGCAGTTCTTC
.	TRBJ1-4	.	TRBV19	CASSPRGGSNEKLFF	TGTGCCAGTAGTCCGCGGGGAGGGTCTAATGAAAAACTGTTTTTT
TRBD1	TRBJ1-5	.	TRBV5-6	CASSLLQGAGQPQHF	TGTGCCAGCAGCTTGTTACAGGGGGCCGGTCAGCCCCAGCATTTT
TRBD2	TRBJ2-3	.	TRBV6-5	CASGSGLAGQDTQYF	TGTGCCAGCGGATCGGGACTAGCGGGGCAGGATACGCAGTATTTT
.	TRBJ2-7	.	TRBV3-1/TRBV3-2	CASSQDSSYEQYF	TGTGCCAGCAGCCAAGACAGCTCCTACGAGCAGTACTTC
.	TRBJ2-3	.	TRBV18	CASSPVSGVRSTDTQYF	TGTGCCAGCTCACCAGTATCGGGGGTACGAAGCACAGATACGCAGTATTTT
TRBD1	TRBJ1-1	few	TRBV3-1/TRBV3-2	CASSLKGQGNTEAFF	TGTGCCAGCAGCCTCAAGGGACAGGGGAACACTGAAGCTTTCTTT
.	TRBJ2-3	.	TRBV7-9	CASMGGQTDTQYF	TGTGCCAGCATGGGGGGGCAGACAGATACGCAGTATTTT
.	TRBJ2-7	.	TRBV5-8	CASSLTGSDYEQYF	TGTGCCAGCAGCTTGACAGGGAGCGACTACGAGCAGTACTTC
.	TRBJ2-2	.	TRBV10-1	CASSERGQYTGELFF	TGCGCCAGCAGTGAGCGCGGACAGTACACCGGGGAGCTGTTTTTT
.	TRBJ2-7	.	TRBV11-2	CASSPRLTTGVPYEQYF	TGTGCCAGCAGCCCACGCCTAACGACAGGAGTCCCCTACGAGCAGTACTTC
.	TRBJ2-5	.	TRBV15	CATSGGQNVQETQYF	TGTGCCACCAGCGGAGGACAGAATGTCCAAGAGACCCAGTACTTC
TRBD2	TRBJ2-3	.	TRBV5-1	CASSPGTSGGYTQYF	TGCGCCAGCAGCCCCGGGACTAGCGGGGGGTATACGCAGTATTTT
.	TRBJ2-7	.	TRBV27	CASSFRQGGEQYF	TGTGCCAGCAGTTTTCGGCAGGGAGGCGAGCAGTACTTC
TRBD1	TRBJ1-2	.	TRBV28	CASRETGIRLYGYTF	TGTGCCAGCAGAGAGACAGGGATAAGGCTCTATGGCTACACCTTC
.	TRBJ2-7	.	TRBV20-1	CSASSPGDYEQYF	TGCAGTGCTAGTTCCCCAGGGGATTACGAGCAGTACTTC
TRBD1	TRBJ1-5	few	TRBV6-2/TRBV6-3	CASSYGFRQGGQPQHF	TGTGCCAGCAGTTACGGATTTAGACAGGGGGGGCAGCCCCAGCATTTT
TRBD2	TRBJ2-2	.	TRBV7-6	CASSLSGRGYTGELFF	TGTGCCAGCAGCTTGTCGGGGCGGGGGTACACCGGGGAGCTGTTTTTT
.	TRBJ1-2	.	TRBV28	CASSSPAGGAYGYTF	TGTGCCAGCAGTTCCCCCGCTGGGGGCGCCTATGGCTACACCTTC
.	TRBJ2-6	.	TRBV19	CASSIGGSGANVLTF	TGTGCCAGTAGTATCGGGGGATCTGGGGCCAACGTCCTGACTTTC
TRBD1	TRBJ1-5	.	TRBV7-2	CASSPRQGDHQPQHF	TGTGCCAGCAGCCCAAGACAGGGGGATCATCAGCCCCAGCATTTT
.	TRBJ2-7	.	TRBV24-1	CATSDKQRAGVSEGGYEQYF	TGTGCCACCAGTGATAAACAGAGAGCAGGCGTCTCGGAGGGTGGCTACGAGCAGTACTTC
.	TRBJ1-4	.	TRBV5-4	CASSPSGGRRSEKLFF	TGTGCCAGCAGCCCATCAGGCGGGCGCAGAAGTGAAAAACTGTTTTTT
.	TRBJ2-5	once	TRBV24-1	CATSDSTTGETQYF	TGTGCCACCAGTGATTCGACAACCGGTGAGACCCAGTACTTC
.	TRBJ2-3	.	TRBV15	CATSLALVLDTQYF	TGTGCCACCAGTTTGGCACTAGTCCTAGATACGCAGTATTTT
TRBD1	TRBJ2-5	.	TRBV7-7	CASSIGQGQETQYF	TGTGCTAGCAGCATAGGACAGGGTCAAGAGACCCAGTACTTC
.	TRBJ1-2	.	TRBV15	CATSTGANYGYTF	TGTGCCACCAGCACTGGGGCGAATTATGGCTACACCTTC
.	TRBJ1-1	.	TRBV11-2	CASAQQGNTEAFF	TGTGCCAGCGCGCAACAGGGGAACACTGAAGCTTTCTTT
.	TRBJ2-5	.	TRBV5-1	CASSAQAGPTTETQYF	TGCGCCAGCAGCGCGCAAGCGGGCCCAACGACGGAGACCCAGTACTTC
.	TRBJ2-1	.	TRBV3-1/TRBV3-2	CASSQVRGSYNEQFF	TGTGCCAGCAGCCAAGTGAGAGGGTCCTACAATGAGCAGTTCTTC
.	TRBJ2-1	.	TRBV21-1	CASSKVSPGGHEQFF	TGTGCCAGCAGCAAAGTTTCCCCAGGGGGGCATGAGCAGTTCTTC
TRBD1	TRBJ2-7	.	TRBV10-2	CASSGTGGAYEQYF	TGCGCCAGCAGTGGGACAGGGGGGGCCTACGAGCAGTACTTC
TRBD2	TRBJ2-1	.	TRBV5-5	CASSPARRLAGGNEQFF	TGTGCCAGCAGCCCCGCCCGCCGACTAGCGGGGGGGAATGAGCAGTTCTTC
.	TRBJ1-2	.	TRBV18	CASSPNAADLPNYGYTF	TGTGCCAGCTCACCAAACGCAGCGGACCTACCAAACTATGGCTACACCTTC
.	TRBJ2-5	.	TRBV7-2	CASSFPDGAGTQYF	TGTGCCAGCAGCTTTCCGGACGGAGCGGGGACCCAGTACTTC
TRBD2	TRBJ2-7	few	TRBV10-2	CASSETGGNDEQYF	TGCGCCAGCAGTGAGACCGGGGGGAACGACGAGCAGTACTTC
.	TRBJ1-5	.	TRBV4-1	CASSQDGGIGNQPQHF	TGCGCCAGCAGCCAAGATGGGGGGATCGGCAATCAGCCCCAGCATTTT
.	TRBJ2-2	.	TRBV28	CASSLGGSGTGELFF	TGTGCCAGCAGTTTAGGGGGCTCGGGCACCGGGGAGCTGTTTTTT
.	TRBJ1-3	.	TRBV7-8	CASSLVTARSGNTIYF	TGTGCCAGCAGCTTAGTGACAGCTCGTTCTGGAAACACCATATATTTT
TRBD1	TRBJ2-7	few	TRBV11-1	CASSPGGPEQYF	TGTGCCAGCAGCCCAGGGGGACCCGAGCAGTACTTC
.	TRBJ2-5	few	TRBV7-8	CASSLEGSPATQYF	TGTGCCAGCAGCTTAGAGGGGTCCCCGGCGACCCAGTACTTC
.	TRBJ2-3	.	TRBV5-6	CASSLVGQGSDTQYF	TGTGCCAGCAGCTTGGTCGGTCAGGGGTCAGATACGCAGTATTTT
TRBD1	TRBJ2-4	.	TRBV6-5	CASSARTGGDIQYF	TGTGCCAGCAGCGCAAGGACAGGGGGAGACATTCAGTACTTC
TRBD1	TRBJ1-2	.	TRBV30	CAWSSRDRGFLYGYTF	TGTGCCTGGAGTTCGCGGGACAGGGGGTTCTTATACGGCTACACCTTC